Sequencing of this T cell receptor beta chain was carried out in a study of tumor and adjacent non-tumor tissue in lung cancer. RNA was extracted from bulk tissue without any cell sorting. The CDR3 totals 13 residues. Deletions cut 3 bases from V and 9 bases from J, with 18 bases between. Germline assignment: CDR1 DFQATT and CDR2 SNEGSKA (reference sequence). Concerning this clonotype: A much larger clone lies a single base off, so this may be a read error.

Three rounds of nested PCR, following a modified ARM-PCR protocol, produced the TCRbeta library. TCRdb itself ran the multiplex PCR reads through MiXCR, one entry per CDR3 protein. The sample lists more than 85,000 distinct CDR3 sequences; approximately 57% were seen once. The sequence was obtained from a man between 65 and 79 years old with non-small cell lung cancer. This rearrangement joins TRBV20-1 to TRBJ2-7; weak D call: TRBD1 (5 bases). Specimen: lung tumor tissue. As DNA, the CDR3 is TGCAGTGCTAGCAACGCAGGGAAGACGAGGCAGTACTTC. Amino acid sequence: CSASNAGKTRQYF.